Sequencing of this T cell receptor beta chain was carried out in a study of shared clonotypes between healthy human individuals (dated by TCRdb to about 2020). Regarding the research as a whole: Three men and two women, aged 18 to 49 years, made up the cohort. To estimate repertoire size and how much clonotypes are shared between individuals, the study performed deep sequencing of blood TCR repertoires from 4 to 6 healthy adults. Leukapheresis yielded between about 0.94 and 10 billion PBMCs per donor. Per donor, three plates each were used for CD4 naive and CD4 memory, two for CD8 naive, and one for CD8 memory. Different laboratories and diverse techniques were used to prepare libraries and sequence TCR repertoires, to increase sequencing depth and limit assay-specific biases. General conclusions and limits of the study: Estimated clonotype richness was generally larger for naive than for memory subsets. Rarefaction of sorted-subset datasets indicated incomplete sequencing despite the large sequencing depth. Pairwise subsampling led to the expectation that sequencing depth would affect the degree of clonotype sharing among donors. Across a handful of donors, about 4.5% of naive CD4, approximately 3.6% of naive CD8, 2.3% of memory CD4, and approximately 0.4% of memory CD8 clonotypes were shared. Only blood was sampled, and tissue TCR repertoires likely differ from those in blood. Because the study included only a small number of donors, the genetic and exposure-history diversity represented was limited. Compared with non-shared clonotypes, clonotypes shared by all four sorted-subset donors had higher generation probabilities.

CD8 naive samples were CD45RO-negative cells positively selected for CCR7, giving a CD45RA+CCR7+ population that excluded TemRA cells. Healthy HIV-negative adults with no recently reported acute infections or vaccinations were included as donors. Every donor was a Caucasian adult living in Nashville, Tennessee, USA. Blood was obtained by leukapheresis, after which PBMCs were separated by Ficoll-Histopaque density gradient centrifugation and cryopreserved in liquid nitrogen vapor phase. Purity and quantity of every magnetically sorted T cell population were checked by analytical flow cytometry. From each sorted fraction, genomic DNA was isolated and quantified by UV absorbance on a Nanodrop 2000c. A note on this clone: The antigen this receptor binds is unknown. There are no base qualities to consult, and no much larger clone falls within one base.

TCR CDR3 regions were amplified from genomic DNA by multiplex PCR using the deep immunoSEQ assay. Genomic DNA extracted from each cell subset was distributed evenly over all wells of several immunoSEQ 96-well plates, and each plate served as one replicate. For sorted subsets, each replicate PCR was loaded with approximately 0.2 ug genomic DNA, equivalent to about 30,000 T cell genomes. Purified libraries were quantified with a Qubit 3.0 fluorometer, sized on a Bioanalyzer 2100, and re-quantified with the KAPA Library Quantification kit. Each immunoSEQ 96-well plate was sequenced on its own single-read 150-cycle Illumina NextSeq 550 flow cell. Per the source publication's procedure: Because only junctional sequences without quality scores were contained in the immunoSEQ output, filtering matching that applied to full-length reads could not be performed. Sequences were annotated with PyIR, a Python wrapper for IgBLAST v1.9, using IMGT germline references to assign V/J genes and CDR3. Reads were removed for weak V/J assignments (E-value above 1e-6), missing CDR3, stop codons, out-of-frame junctions, or ambiguous translated residues. V3J clonotypes were defined as sequences sharing an identical inferred V gene, J gene, and CDR3 amino acid sequence. The percentage overlap between two repertoires was calculated by dividing the number of shared unique clonotypes by the size of the smaller repertoire. Repertoire richness was assessed with RTK rarefaction, the Chao1 estimator, and Recon v2.1 estimates of unobserved clonotypes. Generation probabilities were computed with OLGA for all TCRbeta clonotypes obtained by the gDNA method from several donors. Imported from immuneACCESS, the table was reduced by TCRdb to in-frame sequences with V and J called. These copies leave out some clones; in studies compared against another copy, an unresolved V gene accounts for under half, and the cause of the remainder is not known. V and J calls plus clone size are reproduced from that table; the DNA served to infer D and trimming. The sample table contains about 680,000 clones; only one count was recorded for roughly nine tenths of them. Together, the top ten hold 24% of the sample.

V ends up 2 bases short and J 4 bases short, with an unmatched junction base count of 6. The CDR3 contains 15 residues, cysteine and phenylalanine counted. Only CDR3 DNA is held: 45 bases, read in frame from base 1. Sequences MDHEN (CDR1) and SYDVKM (CDR2) are obtained from the germline V gene. The receptor chain draws on TRBV28 and TRBJ2-7, and TRBD1 aligns with 9 junction nucleotides. The sample comprised naive CD8+ T cells sorted from blood. The label giving this sample's cell subset or site can be read as: CD45RA+CCR7+. This clonotype was obtained from a man younger than 45 in good health. The base sequence is TGTGCCAGCAGTTTACCGGACAGGGGACTATACGAGCAGTACTTC. Its coded protein is CASSLPDRGLYEQYF.